A selection of T cell receptor beta chains follows, all from one sample in a study of regulatory T cells in long-lasting Graves disease. TCRdb analysed the multiplex PCR reads with MiXCR anew, one entry per CDR3 protein. This sample has 350,000 to 450,000 distinct CDR3 sequences; 15% occur once, and the top ten carry about a sixth. This sample also appeared in a second study, on T cells in Graves' hyperthyroidism and ophthalmopathy.

Material: peripheral blood mononuclear cells (PBMCs), obtained at new diagnosis, from a patient treated with antithyroid drugs. The source is a woman aged 25 to 45 with Graves disease. CDR3s include the opening cysteine and the closing phenylalanine or tryptophan. Fields, in order: clone size, V gene, D gene, J gene, CDR3 length, CDR3 DNA, CDR3 protein. A D gene is named only where the DNA matches it firmly. Only some rows state a clone size, as once, few, many or a class for expanded clones.

>many|TRBV12-3/TRBV12-4|TRBD2|TRBJ2-1|18
TGTGCCAGCACCCCTGAGAAACTAGCGGGAGGGTTTATCGATGAGCAGTTCTTC
CASTPEKLAGGFIDEQFF
>many|TRBV20-1|-|TRBJ2-7|14
TGCAGTGCTAACTCATGGGATACCAAGGGCGAGCAGTACTTC
CSANSWDTKGEQYF
>many|TRBV5-1|TRBD2|TRBJ2-3|18
TGCGCCAGCACCTCACTAGCGGGAGGTACGCTAAGCACAGATACGCAGTATTTT
CASTSLAGGTLSTDTQYF
>-|TRBV6-1|TRBD1|TRBJ2-1|15
TGTGCCAGCAGCCCAAACAGGGGCTCCTACAATGAGCAGTTCTTC
CASSPNRGSYNEQFF
>few|TRBV6-1|TRBD1|TRBJ2-7|14
TGTGCCAGCAGGCCGGCGGGACAGGCGGTTGAGCAGTACTTC
CASRPAGQAVEQYF
>few|TRBV24-1|TRBD2|TRBJ2-2|18
TGTGCCACCAGTGATTTTAGCGGGAGCGACTGGGGGACCGGGGAGCTGTTTTTT
CATSDFSGSDWGTGELFF
>-|TRBV3-1|-|TRBJ2-2|16
TGTGCCAGCAGCCCGAGGTGGCAGGGGGGGACCGGGGAGCTGTTTTTT
CASSPRWQGGTGELFF
>-|TRBV5-4|TRBD1|TRBJ1-5|15
TGTGCCAGCAGCCTCAGCAGGGGGGGAAGTCAGCCCCAGCATTTT
CASSLSRGGSQPQHF
>many|TRBV7-2|TRBD2|TRBJ2-3|18
TGTGCCAGCAGCTCCCTCCCTGTAGTTAGCGGGAGTCTAGCTACGCAGTATTTT
CASSSLPVVSGSLATQYF
>few|TRBV9|-|TRBJ2-2|17
TGTGCCAGCAGCGTAGTCCCGGACCTTCGAAAGACCGGGGAGCTGTTTTTT
CASSVVPDLRKTGELFF
>many|TRBV5-4|-|TRBJ2-7|13
TGTGCCAGCAGCTTAGACACAACGGGGGAGCAGTACTTC
CASSLDTTGEQYF
>many|TRBV20-1|TRBD1|TRBJ2-5|14
TGCAGTGCTAGGGTCTCGACAGGGGAAGAGACCCAGTACTTC
CSARVSTGEETQYF
>many|TRBV20-1|TRBD1|TRBJ2-7|14
TGCAGTGCTAGACAGGGGACAGGGGGACAAGAGCAGTACTTC
CSARQGTGGQEQYF
>-|TRBV19|-|TRBJ1-5|19
TGTGCCAGTAGTAAGGCAGATTTTGCCCTTTCTTATAGCAATCAGCCCCAGCATTTT
CASSKADFALSYSNQPQHF
>many|TRBV10-3|-|TRBJ2-3|23
TGTGCCATCAGGAAAACCGGGACAGGGGGAACCGCTAGCGGGAGGGCATCAACAGATACGCAGTATTTT
CAIRKTGTGGTASGRASTDTQYF